The rows below give T cell receptor beta chains drawn from one sample of a study of cytomegalovirus exposure and HLA in healthy donors. Profiled with immunoSEQ multiplex PCR; TCRdb holds only in-frame clones, not every one. The repertoire includes fewer than 180,000 clones, 70% to 80% of them detected once, and under 4% sits in the top ten. Sequencing was done on a sample of PBMCs. The receptor source for this set is a human donor in good health. Both conserved end residues are part of each CDR3. D genes are given only for firm matches. Only part of the rows carry a size: once, few, many, or a class if the clone is expanded.

D gene	V gene	CDR3 length	clone size	J gene	CDR3 DNA	CDR3 protein
TRBD2	TRBV7-9	16	-	TRBJ2-3	TGTGCCAGCAGCACGACTAGCGGGGGGGGGACAGATACGCAGTATTTT	CASSTTSGGGTDTQYF
-	TRBV30	14	few	TRBJ2-5	TGTGCCTGGCGCAGACTAGGGTTGTCCCAGACCCAGTACTTC	CAWRRLGLSQTQYF
TRBD1	TRBV6-6	16	few	TRBJ2-7	TGTGCCAGCAGTTACTCCCCGGACAGGGCATCTTACGAGCAGTACTTC	CASSYSPDRASYEQYF
-	TRBV5-6	17	-	TRBJ2-3	TGTGCCAGCAGCTTTACCGTACAGGGTCCGCAGCTTGATACGCAGTATTTT	CASSFTVQGPQLDTQYF
TRBD1	TRBV18	17	-	TRBJ1-2	TGTGCCAGCTCACCTTCGGGACAGGAAACTAACGACTATGGCTACACCTTC	CASSPSGQETNDYGYTF
-	TRBV27	18	-	TRBJ1-5	TGTGCCAGCAGTTTCCTTGGGGGGGGCGAGTATAGCAATCAGCCCCAGCATTTT	CASSFLGGGEYSNQPQHF
TRBD2	TRBV2	15	-	TRBJ2-3	TGTGCCAGCAGTGTAGCGGGGGGGATAACAGATACGCAGTATTTT	CASSVAGGITDTQYF
TRBD2	TRBV5-1	17	-	TRBJ2-1	TGCGCCAGCAGAACCCAGGGACTAGCGGGAGTAAGGAATGAGCAGTTCTTC	CASRTQGLAGVRNEQFF
TRBD1	TRBV6-5	14	-	TRBJ1-2	TGTGCCAGCAGTACCGGACAGGGCGACTATGGCTACACCTTC	CASSTGQGDYGYTF
-	TRBV2	14	-	TRBJ1-2	TGTGCCAGCAGTGAGCAGGGACAAATCTATGGCTACACCTTC	CASSEQGQIYGYTF
-	TRBV2	13	-	TRBJ1-6	TGTGCCAGCAGGGTGACGGAGAATTCACCCCTCCACTTT	CASRVTENSPLHF
-	TRBV19	15	-	TRBJ1-5	TGTGCCAGTAGGAGACGGGAAGTAGAAACGGAGCCCCAGCATTTT	CASRRREVETEPQHF
-	TRBV27	14	few	TRBJ2-3	TGTGCCAGCAGACCGATAGGGAGTGCAGATACGCAGTATTTT	CASRPIGSADTQYF
TRBD1	TRBV6-1	16	-	TRBJ1-1	TGTGCCAGCAGTGATACTCCGGGACAGCCGGACACTGAAGCTTTCTTT	CASSDTPGQPDTEAFF
-	TRBV7-2	16	-	TRBJ1-1	TGTGCCAGCAGCTTAGTGGTGGTACTCATGAACACTGAAGCTTTCTTT	CASSLVVVLMNTEAFF
TRBD2	TRBV5-1	14	-	TRBJ2-7	TGCGCCAGCGGCGGCGGGACTAGCGGGTACGAGCAGTACTTC	CASGGGTSGYEQYF
TRBD2	TRBV7-2	15	-	TRBJ2-2	TGTGCCAGCAGCTTAATCCAGGGAGGGACCGGGGAGCTGTTTTTT	CASSLIQGGTGELFF
TRBD2	TRBV10-1	18	few	TRBJ2-2	TGCGCCACCAGTCCGGGGACTAGCGGGAGGGCCGGTTCCGGGGAGCTGTTTTTT	CATSPGTSGRAGSGELFF
TRBD1	TRBV11-2	13	-	TRBJ1-1	TGTGCCAGCAGCCTGGACAGGGCCACTGAAGCTTTCTTT	CASSLDRATEAFF
TRBD1	TRBV7-9	14	-	TRBJ2-7	TGTGCCAGCAGCTTAGGAGGACAGGGCTACGAGCAGTACTTC	CASSLGGQGYEQYF
TRBD1	TRBV7-2	16	-	TRBJ1-1	TGTGCCAGCAGCTTATTTTTGACAGGGCCTTTGGCTGAAGCTTTCTTT	CASSLFLTGPLAEAFF
-	TRBV4-1	15	-	TRBJ1-1	TGCGCCAGCAGCTATCTCTCCGGGGTGGGCACTGAAGCTTTCTTT	CASSYLSGVGTEAFF